The source of this TCR beta chain is a study of blood T cell repertoires in COVID-19. Method: immunoSEQ multiplex PCR; TCRdb's copy keeps in-frame clones and lacks some. This sample yields 200,000 or so clones, of which roughly 90% are seen a single time; just over 2.5% belongs to the top ten. This CDR3 is built from 12 residues. The germline V and J ends were trimmed by 1 base and 10 bases, with 8 bases remaining between them. The specimen sequenced was PBMCs or T cells enriched from blood (not recorded which). This clonotype was obtained from a woman aged 25-40 years who had recovered from COVID-19. This chain uses TRBV12-3 or TRBV12-4 with TRBJ2-1, with D possibly TRBD1 on 6 matching bases. The CDR3 loop is CASSLGQGEQFF. The CDR3 coding sequence is TGTGCCAGCAGTTTAGGCCAGGGGGAGCAGTTCTTC.